This T cell receptor (beta chain) was identified in a study of cytomegalovirus exposure and HLA in healthy donors. Study summary: One earlier analysis, a look at roughly 170 million T cells, found almost 120 million unique TCR beta sequences.

CDR3 length equals 14 residues. V dropped 5 bases and J dropped 4; count of bases not matched to a gene: 6. Germline CDR1 PRHDT, CDR2 FYEKMQ (reference sequence). The PCR contained 60 Vbeta and 13 Jbeta primers. Here immunoSEQ multiplex PCR was the method, and the copy in TCRdb shows in-frame clones only, minus some. The sample totals about 160,000 clones. Broader study findings: The study had only CMV serostatus as immune exposure information.

Comment on this clone: Its target is unknown.

Sequencing used PBMCs. The clonotype originates from a man aged 25 to 40 in good health and CMV-seronegative. J is TRBJ2-7 and V is TRBV13; TRBD1 agrees at 9 bases. The CDR3 bases are TGTGCCAGCAGCCAAAGACAGGGGGGATACGAGCAGTACTTC. Translation: CASSQRQGGYEQYF.